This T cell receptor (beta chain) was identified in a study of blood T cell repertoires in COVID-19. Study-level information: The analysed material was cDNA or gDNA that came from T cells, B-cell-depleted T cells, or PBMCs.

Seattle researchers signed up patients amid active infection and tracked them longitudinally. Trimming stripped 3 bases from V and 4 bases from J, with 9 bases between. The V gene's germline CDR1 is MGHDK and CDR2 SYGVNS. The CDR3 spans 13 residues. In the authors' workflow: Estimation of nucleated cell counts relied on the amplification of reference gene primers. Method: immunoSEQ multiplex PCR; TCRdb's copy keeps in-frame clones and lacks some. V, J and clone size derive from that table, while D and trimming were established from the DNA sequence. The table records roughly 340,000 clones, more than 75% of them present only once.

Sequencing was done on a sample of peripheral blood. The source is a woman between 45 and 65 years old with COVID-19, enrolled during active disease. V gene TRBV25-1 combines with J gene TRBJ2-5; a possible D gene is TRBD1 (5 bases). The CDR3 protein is CASSDRVVETQYF. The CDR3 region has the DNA TGTGCCAGCAGTGACAGGGTGGTAGAGACCCAGTACTTC.